The clone carrying this T cell receptor (beta chain) turned up a few times. Its target is not known. The data originate from a study of T cells in Graves' hyperthyroidism and ophthalmopathy. Turning to the study itself: Sampling of peripheral blood happened at initial diagnosis, prior to any treatment. Study-level findings and limits: The model made its ophthalmopathy prediction, and onset followed a median approximately six months later. Most thyroid clonotypes expanded above 0.001 were also detected in blood.

This CDR3 comprises 15 residues. Looked up from germline, CDR1 is SGHTA and CDR2 is FQGTGA. The V and J ends lost 5 bases and 2 bases, in that order; junction bases with no gene match: 5. Researchers took RNA transcripts and amplified the TCR beta CDR3 regions from them. The TCR CDR3 first-round RT-PCR relied on the HTBI primer set. MiXCR, applied by TCRdb to the multiplex PCR reads, yields one record per CDR3 protein. Here the sample spans hundreds of thousands of distinct CDR3 sequences, over 15% being singletons. Aged 18 to 65, the patients had hyperthyroidism that was newly diagnosed and had lasted under 2 months.

The TCR sequence derives from a woman between 18 and 29 years old with Graves' hyperthyroidism. What was sequenced was blood. This chain uses TRBV7-3 with TRBJ2-1, with TRBD1 matching over 8 bases. The CDR3 loop is CASSIQGGAYNEQFF. CDR3 nucleotide sequence: TGTGCCAGCAGCATACAGGGGGGAGCCTACAATGAGCAGTTCTTC.